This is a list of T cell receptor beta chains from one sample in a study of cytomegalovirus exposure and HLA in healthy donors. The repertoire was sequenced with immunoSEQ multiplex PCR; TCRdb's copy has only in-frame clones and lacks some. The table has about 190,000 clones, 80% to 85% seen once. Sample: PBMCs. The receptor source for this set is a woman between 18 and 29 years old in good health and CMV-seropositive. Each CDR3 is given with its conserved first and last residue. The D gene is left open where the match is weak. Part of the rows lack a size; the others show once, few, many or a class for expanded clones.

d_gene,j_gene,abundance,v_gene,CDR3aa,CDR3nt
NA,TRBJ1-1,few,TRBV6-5,CASSKDSLGTEAFF,TGTGCCAGCAGTAAGGACTCCCTAGGGACTGAAGCTTTCTTT
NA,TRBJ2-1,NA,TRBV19,CASSIFRGKSYNEQFF,TGTGCCAGTAGTATCTTTCGGGGGAAGTCCTACAATGAGCAGTTCTTC
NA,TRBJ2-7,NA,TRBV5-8,CASSSSGNSYEQYF,TGTGCCAGCAGCTCGAGCGGCAACTCCTACGAGCAGTACTTC
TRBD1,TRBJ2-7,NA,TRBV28,CASTNGQDRGPFRW,TGTGCCAGCACCAATGGCCAGGACAGGGGGCCCTTTCGGTGG
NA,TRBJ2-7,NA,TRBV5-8,CASSLGSRYEQYF,TGTGCCAGCAGCTTGGGGAGCCGCTACGAGCAGTACTTC
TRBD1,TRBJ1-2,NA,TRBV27,CASRYTGVSNYGYTF,TGTGCCAGCCGGTATACAGGGGTCTCTAACTATGGCTACACCTTC
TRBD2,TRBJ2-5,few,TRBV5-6,CASSTSGGAWETQYF,TGTGCCAGCAGCACTAGCGGGGGGGCCTGGGAGACCCAGTACTTC
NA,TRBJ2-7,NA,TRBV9,CASSVVSGYEQYF,TGTGCCAGCAGCGTAGTGAGTGGCTACGAGCAGTACTTC
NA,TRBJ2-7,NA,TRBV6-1,CASSGGGQASPYEQYF,TGTGCCAGCAGTGGGGGGGGACAGGCTTCTCCCTACGAGCAGTACTTC
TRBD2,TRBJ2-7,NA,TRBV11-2,CASSLRHSGTSGATYEQYF,TGTGCCAGCAGCTTACGCCATTCCGGGACTAGCGGGGCAACCTACGAGCAGTACTTC
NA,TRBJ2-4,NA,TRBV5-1,CASSFRQVSDIQYF,TGCGCCAGCAGCTTTCGACAGGTCTCGGACATTCAGTACTTC
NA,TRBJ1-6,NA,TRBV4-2,CASRPGVAYNSPLHF,TGTGCCAGCAGACCCGGGGTCGCCTATAATTCACCCCTCCACTTT
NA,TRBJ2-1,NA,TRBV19,CASSIGERTAQFF,TGTGCCAGTAGTATAGGAGAGCGGACAGCACAGTTCTTC
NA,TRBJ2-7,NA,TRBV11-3,CASSQGTASYEQYF,TGTGCCAGCAGCCAAGGGACTGCATCCTACGAGCAGTACTTC
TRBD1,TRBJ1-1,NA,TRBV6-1,CASSEAPGQGRAFF,TGTGCCAGCAGTGAAGCTCCGGGACAGGGGAGAGCTTTCTTT
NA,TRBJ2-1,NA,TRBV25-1,CASSEGRDHISYNEQFF,TGTGCCAGCAGTGAAGGTCGGGATCACATATCCTACAATGAGCAGTTCTTC
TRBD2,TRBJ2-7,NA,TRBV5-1,CASSLNRLAGGPSHEQYF,TGCGCCAGCAGCTTGAATAGACTAGCGGGGGGGCCGTCCCACGAGCAGTACTTC
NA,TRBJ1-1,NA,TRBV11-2,CASSPTVRNTEAFF,TGTGCCAGCAGCCCTACAGTCCGAAACACTGAAGCTTTCTTT
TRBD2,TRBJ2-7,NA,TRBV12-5,CATNLIAGGPIEQYF,TGTGCTACCAACTTGATAGCGGGGGGGCCGATCGAGCAGTACTTC
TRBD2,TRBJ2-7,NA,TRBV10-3,CAISPLAGVDEQYF,TGTGCCATCAGCCCACTAGCGGGGGTCGACGAGCAGTACTTC
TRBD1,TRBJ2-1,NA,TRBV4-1,CASSQSGTANEQFF,TGCGCCAGCAGCCAGTCCGGGACAGCGAATGAGCAGTTCTTC
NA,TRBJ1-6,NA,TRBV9,CASSGQGSPLHF,TGTGCCAGCAGCGGCCAGGGTTCACCCCTCCACTTT
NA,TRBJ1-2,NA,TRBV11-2,CASSPESVNYGYTF,TGTGCCAGCAGCCCTGAGTCGGTTAACTATGGCTACACCTTC
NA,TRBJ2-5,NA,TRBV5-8,CASSLANNQETQYF,TGTGCCAGCAGCTTGGCCAACAATCAAGAGACCCAGTACTTC
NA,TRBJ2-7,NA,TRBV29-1,CSVRGGHEQYF,TGCAGCGTAAGGGGTGGTCACGAGCAGTACTTC
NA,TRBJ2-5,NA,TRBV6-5,CASSPWGVRETQYF,TGTGCCAGCAGTCCGTGGGGAGTGCGAGAGACCCAGTACTTC
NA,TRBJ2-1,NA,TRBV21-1,CASSDRSSQNEQFF,TGTGCCAGCAGCGACAGGAGTTCACAGAATGAGCAGTTCTTC
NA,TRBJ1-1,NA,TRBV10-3,CAITAGTNTEAFF,TGTGCCATCACGGCAGGAACAAACACTGAAGCTTTCTTT
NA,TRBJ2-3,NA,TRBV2,CASRAYTDTQYF,TGTGCCAGCAGGGCTTACACAGATACGCAGTATTTT
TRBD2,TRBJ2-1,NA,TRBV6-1,CASSAPVAGGPDEQFF,TGTGCCAGCAGTGCCCCGGTAGCGGGGGGGCCGGATGAGCAGTTCTTC
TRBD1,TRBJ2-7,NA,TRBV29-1,CSVKTGRMYEQYF,TGCAGCGTCAAGACAGGGAGAATGTACGAGCAGTACTTC
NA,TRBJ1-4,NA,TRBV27,CASSLTGTTNEKLFF,TGTGCCAGCAGTCTAACAGGGACAACTAATGAAAAACTGTTTTTT
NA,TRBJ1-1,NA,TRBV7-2,CASSETAVDTEAFF,TGTGCCAGCTCCGAGACGGCGGTAGACACTGAAGCTTTCTTT
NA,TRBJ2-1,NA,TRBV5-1,CASSLGGTTYNEQFF,TGCGCCAGCAGCTTGGGGGGGACAACTTACAATGAGCAGTTCTTC
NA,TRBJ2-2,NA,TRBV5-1,CASRPGLTNTGELFF,TGCGCCAGCAGACCGGGACTGACTAACACCGGGGAGCTGTTTTTT
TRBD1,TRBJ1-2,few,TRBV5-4,CASSRTGEGGYTF,TGTGCCAGCAGCAGGACAGGGGAGGGAGGCTACACCTTC
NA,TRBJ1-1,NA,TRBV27,CASSLGGHVRNTEAFF,TGTGCCAGCAGTTTGGGGGGTCACGTTAGGAACACTGAAGCTTTCTTT
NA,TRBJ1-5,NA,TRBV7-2,CASSNGHRTPPQHF,TGTGCCAGCAGCAACGGCCACAGAACCCCGCCCCAGCATTTT
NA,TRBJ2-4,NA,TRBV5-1,CASSLDNWGVIQYF,TGCGCCAGCAGCTTGGACAACTGGGGGGTCATTCAGTACTTC
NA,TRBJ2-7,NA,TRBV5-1,CASSTGDRPYEQYF,TGCGCCAGCAGCACGGGGGATAGGCCCTACGAGCAGTACTTC
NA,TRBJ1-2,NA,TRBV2,CASSTYQNGGYTF,TGTGCCAGCAGTACCTACCAGAACGGGGGCTACACCTTC
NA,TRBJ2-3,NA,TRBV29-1,CSVEGLGAQYF,TGCAGCGTTGAAGGGCTAGGAGCGCAGTATTTT
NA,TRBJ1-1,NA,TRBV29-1,CSVRGGAGSTEAFF,TGCAGCGTTCGGGGGGGCGCGGGTTCTACTGAAGCTTTCTTT
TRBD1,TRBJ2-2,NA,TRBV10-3,CAISATGLPRRTGELFF,TGTGCCATCAGCGCGACAGGGCTACCGCGACGCACCGGGGAGCTGTTTTTT
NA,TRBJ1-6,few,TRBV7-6,CASSLSPAGESPLHF,TGTGCCAGCAGCTTATCCCCAGCAGGGGAATCACCCCTCCACTTT
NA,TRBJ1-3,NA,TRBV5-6,CASSFDRRNTIYF,TGTGCCAGCAGCTTCGACAGGAGAAACACCATATATTTT
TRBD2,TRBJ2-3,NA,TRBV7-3,CASSLGGTIQADTQYF,TGTGCCAGCAGCTTAGGGGGGACTATTCAGGCAGATACGCAGTATTTT
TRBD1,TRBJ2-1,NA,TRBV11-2,CASRSRQGNYNEQFF,TGTGCCAGCAGATCCAGACAGGGCAACTACAATGAGCAGTTCTTC
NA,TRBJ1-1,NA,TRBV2,CASSLGAETEAFF,TGTGCCAGCAGTCTGGGGGCGGAAACTGAAGCTTTCTTT
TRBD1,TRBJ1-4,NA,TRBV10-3,CAISGAQGAEKLFF,TGTGCCATCAGTGGGGCACAGGGGGCGGAAAAACTGTTTTTT
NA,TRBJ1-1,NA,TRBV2,CASGPRGGTEAFF,TGTGCCAGCGGGCCGAGGGGAGGCACTGAAGCTTTCTTT
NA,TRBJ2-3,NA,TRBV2,CASSGGPTQYF,TGTGCCAGCAGTGGGGGGCCTACGCAGTATTTT
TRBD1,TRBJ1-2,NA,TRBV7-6,CASSQDDRVSYGYTF,TGTGCCAGCAGCCAAGATGACAGGGTCAGCTATGGCTACACCTTC
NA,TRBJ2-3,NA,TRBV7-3,CASSLVGQRDTQYF,TGTGCCAGCAGCTTAGTGGGCCAGAGAGATACGCAGTATTTT
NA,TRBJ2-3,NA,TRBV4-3,CASSPDPRGAQYF,TGCGCCAGCAGCCCTGACCCGCGAGGTGCGCAGTATTTT
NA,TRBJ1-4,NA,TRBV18,CASSPGLTNEKLFF,TGTGCCAGCTCACCCGGACTCACTAATGAAAAACTGTTTTTT
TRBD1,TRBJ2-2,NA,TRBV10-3,CALQSGQGAPGELFF,TGTGCCCTCCAATCGGGACAGGGGGCGCCCGGGGAGCTGTTTTTT
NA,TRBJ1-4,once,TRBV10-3,CAISDLGGGEKLFF,TGTGCCATCAGTGATTTGGGGGGGGGTGAAAAACTGTTTTTT
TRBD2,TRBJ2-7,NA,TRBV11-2,CASTMGGAYEQYF,TGTGCCAGCACCATGGGGGGGGCCTACGAGCAGTACTTC
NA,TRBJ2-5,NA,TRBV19,CASSITGNREGETQYF,TGTGCCAGTAGTATAACAGGGAACAGGGAGGGGGAGACCCAGTACTTC